One and the same sample provided the 26 T cell receptor beta chains below, sequenced in a study of blood T cell repertoires in COVID-19. Profiled with immunoSEQ multiplex PCR; TCRdb holds only in-frame clones, not every one. Here the sample spans 200,000 to 250,000 clones, roughly 90% being singletons. The specimen was PBMCs or T cells enriched from blood (not recorded which). These receptors came from a woman in her forties with acute COVID-19.

The V gene is TRBV27, the J gene TRBJ1-1; the D is unclear. Trimming left V 1 base short and J 4 bases short, with 7 bases between. This CDR3 region has 13 residues. Germline V CDR1 and CDR2: MNHEY, SMNVEV (reference sequence). Written as DNA, the CDR3 is TGTGCCAGCAGTTTATTAAGTAGCACTGAAGCTTTCTTT. Translation: CASSLLSSTEAFF.

The genes are TRBV7-2 and TRBJ1-2, with no clear D. The CDR3 loop spans 14 amino acids. Germline V CDR1 and CDR2: SGHTA, FQGNSA. V lost 4 bases and J 2 bases, leaving 11 bases between the germline ends. In nucleotides, the CDR3 is TGTGCCAGCAGCTCAACCGGGGAAAACTATGGCTACACCTTC. Protein product: CASSSTGENYGYTF.

The table lists this clone with a few counts. The chain combines TRBV4-1 with TRBJ1-2; D ambiguous. The CDR3 is made up of 14 amino acids. The germline V gene has CDR1 MGHRA and CDR2 YSYEKL. V shed 2 bases and J shed 4 bases, with 11 bases lying between them. The CDR3 coding sequence is TGCGCCAGCAGCCAACAGGCTGGTATCTATGGCTACACCTTC. Its translation: CASSQQAGIYGYTF.

This clone appeared a few times. CDR3 loop: CAISDPGLSNYGYTF. In DNA form, the CDR3 reads TGTGCCATCAGTGACCCGGGACTTTCCAACTATGGCTACACCTTC. This chain connects TRBV10-3 to TRBJ1-2; TRBD1 might be the D (5 bases). The CDR3 loop spans 15 amino acids. Germline CDR1 reads ENHRY; CDR2 reads SYGVKD. Trimming pared 3 bases from V and 2 bases from J, leaving 13 bases between.

The chain couples TRBV27 to TRBJ1-5; a weak D match, TRBD1 (5 bases). The length of the CDR3 is 16 residues. Trimming took 7 bases from V and 2 from J, leaving 18 bases between them. Germline-derived CDR1 and CDR2 are MNHEY and SMNVEV (reference sequence). The CDR3 nucleotides are TGTGCCAGCAAACCCCAGACGGGGGGGGGCAATCAGCCCCAGCATTTT. Its translation: CASKPQTGGGNQPQHF.

V gene TRBV9 combines with J gene TRBJ2-1; a weak D match, TRBD2 (6 bases). Germline lookup yields CDR1 SGDLS and CDR2 YYNGEE. The length of the CDR3 is 15 residues. V lost 0 bases, J lost 5 bases, and 12 bases lay in between. CDR3 in amino acids: CASSVGGNWDNEQFF. The CDR3, as DNA: TGTGCCAGCAGCGTAGGCGGGAATTGGGACAATGAGCAGTTCTTC.

J is TRBJ1-1 and V is TRBV30; D gene ambiguous. V lost 5 bases to trimming and J lost 2 bases, with 3 bases between them. CDR1 is GTSNPN, CDR2 SVGIG, per germline (reference sequence). CDR3 size: 10 residues. CDR3 coding DNA: TGTGCCTGGGGCAACACTGAAGCTTTCTTT. Amino acids: CAWGNTEAFF.

This chain uses TRBV5-5 with TRBJ1-1, with D possibly TRBD1 on 6 matching bases. The germline V gene encodes CDR1 SGHKS and CDR2 YYEKEE (reference sequence). CDR3 size: 15 residues. The V and J ends lost 2 bases and 1 base respectively, with 12 bases between them. The DNA of the CDR3 is TGTGCCAGCAGCTTTTCTGGCAGGGGGAACACTGAAGCTTTCTTT. As protein: CASSFSGRGNTEAFF.

The chain links TRBV3-1 (or the pseudogene TRBV3-2) to TRBJ1-1; 9 bases line up with TRBD1. V shed 3 bases, J shed 5 bases, and the junction held 13 bases outside the gene matches. There are 17 residues in the CDR3. CDR1 and CDR2 (germline): LGHDT, YNNKEL (reference sequence). The DNA of the CDR3 is TGTGCCAGCAGCCAGTACAGGGGGCGCGGTGGGGAGACTGAAGCTTTCTTT. Translation: CASSQYRGRGGETEAFF.

The V gene is TRBV19, the J gene TRBJ2-1; D unclear. Germline values: CDR1 LNHDA, CDR2 SQIVND (reference sequence). Trimming shortened V by 5 bases and J by 9 bases, and 14 bases separated the two germline ends. The CDR3 is 13 residues long. The CDR3 DNA reads TGTGCCAGTAGTCCCTATCAATCCACTGAGCAGTTCTTC. It yields the protein CASSPYQSTEQFF.

The chain recombines TRBV20-1 with TRBJ1-5; D might be TRBD1 (5 bases). V lost 3 bases and J lost 5, with 14 bases in between. Germline CDR1 DFQATT, CDR2 SNEGSKA (reference sequence). The CDR3 loop spans 14 amino acids. The CDR3 sequence is CSASRSRDDQPQHF. The CDR3, as DNA: TGCAGTGCTAGTCGGAGCAGGGATGATCAGCCCCAGCATTTT.

The genes are TRBV5-1 and TRBJ2-3, with TRBD1 as a possible D gene (5 bases). Germline V CDR1 and CDR2: SGHRS, YFSETQ. This CDR3 has 16 residues. The V end lost 0 bases, the J end lost 1 base, and 12 bases lay between the germline ends. The DNA for the CDR3 is TGCGCCAGCAGCTTGGACAGGCGGACGGGCACAGATACGCAGTATTTT. This encodes CASSLDRRTGTDTQYF.

This clone showed up just a few times. This rearrangement joins TRBV6-5 to TRBJ1-1; no clear D. From germline, CDR1 is MNHEY and CDR2 SVGAGI. The V end lost 4 bases, the J end lost 1 base, and 16 bases lay between the germline ends. There are 16 residues in the CDR3. The CDR3 nucleotides are TGTGCCAGCAGTTTACGCCCGGGAGTTAGGAACACTGAAGCTTTCTTT. Protein product: CASSLRPGVRNTEAFF.

This rearrangement joins TRBV19 to TRBJ2-2; the match to TRBD1 covers 9 bases. V was clipped by 6 bases and J by 9 bases; unmatched bases: 8. Germline assignment: CDR1 LNHDA and CDR2 SQIVND (reference sequence). CDR3 length: 14 residues. CDR3 in DNA: TGTGCCAGTAGGTCCGGGACAGGGACGCGGGAGCTGTTTTTT. Its protein is CASRSGTGTRELFF. Variable domain in full (rest from reference TRBV19 and TRBJ2-2): DGGITQSPKYLFRKEGQNVTLSCEQNLNHDAMYWYRQDPGQGLRLIYYSQIVNDFQKGDIAEGYSVSREKKESFPLTVTSAQKNPTAFYLCASRSGTGTRELFFGEGSRLTVL.

J is TRBJ2-7 and V is TRBV28, with a possible D match to TRBD1 (6 bases). Germline V lookup: CDR1 MDHEN, CDR2 SYDVKM. This CDR3 has 14 amino acids. V was pared by 5 bases and J by 3 bases, with 14 bases between. CDR3 nucleotides: TGTGCCAGCAGTCCGACCGGGACACTCTACGAGCAGTACGTC. Residues: CASSPTGTLYEQYV.

The chain has TRBV10-3 and TRBJ1-1, with D uncertain. CDR3 length equals 13 residues. Looked up from germline, CDR1 is ENHRY and CDR2 is SYGVKD. The germline V and J ends were trimmed by 0 bases and 7 bases, with 9 bases remaining between them. The CDR3 here is CAISESSRLEAFF. The CDR3 DNA sequence: TGTGCCATCAGTGAGTCGTCTAGACTTGAAGCTTTCTTT.

V is TRBV11-3 and J is TRBJ2-3; D is unclear. The germline gives CDR1 SGHNT, CDR2 YENEEA. With 4 bases removed from V and 1 base from J, the gap between germline ends came to 6 bases. This CDR3 comprises 13 residues. CDR3 sequence: CASSWSGTDTQYF. Written as DNA, the CDR3 is TGTGCCAGCAGCTGGAGCGGCACAGATACGCAGTATTTT. Full variable domain (missing parts from reference TRBV11-3 and TRBJ2-3): EAGVVQSPRYKIIEKKQPVAFWCNPISGHNTLYWYLQNLGQGPELLIRYENEEAVDDSQLPKDRFSAERLKGVDSTLKIQPAELGDSAVYLCASSWSGTDTQYFGPGTRLTVL.

This clone was detected once. This chain joins TRBV2 and TRBJ1-5; D is possibly TRBD1 (6 bases). The CDR3 totals 15 residues. V lost 6 bases and J lost 6, with 18 bases in between. In germline, CDR1 is SNHLY, CDR2 FYNNEI. CDR3 protein: CASSPLLGRGQPQHF. Here the CDR3 DNA reads TGTGCCAGCAGCCCCCTCCTCGGCAGGGGTCAGCCCCAGCATTTT.

This chain joins TRBV24-1 and TRBJ2-1, with a tentative D call TRBD2 (5 bases). The germline V gene encodes CDR1 KGHDR and CDR2 SFDVKD. V lost 6 bases and J 4 bases, leaving 21 bases between the germline ends. CDR3 length equals 17 residues. The CDR3: CATSPARESYYYNEQFF. The DNA of the CDR3 is TGTGCCACCAGTCCCGCGAGGGAGAGCTACTATTACAATGAGCAGTTCTTC.

This chain links TRBV29-1 with TRBJ2-1; 8 nucleotides align to TRBD1. The germline CDR1 and CDR2 sequences are SQVTM and ANQGSEA. V was pared by 5 bases and J by 8 bases, with 5 bases of the junction left unmatched. This CDR3 has 12 amino acids. The CDR3 DNA reads as TGCAGCGTTTCGGACAGGGTCGATGAGCAGTTCTTC. It yields the protein CSVSDRVDEQFF.

V usage is TRBV7-9 and J usage is TRBJ2-7; TRBD2 is a possible D gene (5 bases). This CDR3 comprises 12 residues. V dropped 1 base and J dropped 6 bases, with 7 bases sitting between them. Germline-derived CDR1 and CDR2 are SEHNR and FQNEAQ (reference sequence). The CDR3 protein is CASSLGRGEQYF. In DNA, the CDR3 is TGTGCCAGCAGCTTAGGTCGGGGCGAGCAGTACTTC. Drawing the rest from reference TRBV7-9 and TRBJ2-7, the complete variable domain is DTGVSQNPRHKITKRGQNVTFRCDPISEHNRLYWYRQTLGQGPEFLTYFQNEAQLEKSRLLSDRFSAERPKGSFSTLEIQRTEQGDSAMYLCASSLGRGEQYFGPGTRLTVT.

J is TRBJ1-2 and V is TRBV20-1; weak D call: TRBD1 (6 bases). Germline CDR1 is DFQATT and CDR2 is SNEGSKA (reference sequence). This CDR3 has 15 residues. Trimming took 3 bases from V and 0 from J, leaving 14 bases between them. This chain's CDR3 is CSASGRGETNYGYTF. CDR3 bases: TGCAGTGCTAGTGGCAGGGGCGAAACTAACTATGGCTACACCTTC.

This sequence joins TRBV23-1 and TRBJ1-4, with D possibly being TRBD1 (5 bases). TRBV23-1 is known as an ORF, though its function is uncertain. Trimming pared 3 bases from V and 10 bases from J, leaving 24 bases between. The CDR3 is 17 amino acids. CDR3 loop: CASSHPIPGTFSLKLFF. The CDR3 coding sequence is TGCGCCAGCAGTCACCCTATCCCCGGGACTTTCAGTCTAAAACTGTTTTTT.

The chain carries TRBV5-1 and TRBJ2-5, with D possibly matching TRBD1 (6 bases). With 0 bases removed from V and 5 bases from J, the gap between germline ends came to 14 bases. The CDR3 runs to 15 residues. The germline gives CDR1 SGHRS, CDR2 YFSETQ. CDR3 bases: TGCGCCAGCAGCTTGGGACAACAGGGTAGGGAGACCCAGTACTTC. This encodes CASSLGQQGRETQYF. Complete variable domain (other parts from reference TRBV5-1 and TRBJ2-5): KAGVTQTPRYLIKTRGQQVTLSCSPISGHRSVSWYQQTPGQGLQFLFEYFSETQRNKGNFPGRFSGRQFSNSRSEMNVSTLELGDSALYLCASSLGQQGRETQYFGPGTRLLVL.

This clone appeared once. The chain joins TRBV7-3 to TRBJ1-6, with D unresolved. The V gene's germline CDR1 is SGHTA and CDR2 FQGTGA. The V gene lost 4 bases and the J gene lost 11 bases, with 15 bases spanning the gap. This CDR3 is 14 amino acids long. In DNA, the CDR3 is TGTGCCAGCAGCTACGCGGCTAACGAGGCACCCCTCCACTTT. Translating gives CASSYAANEAPLHF.

This clone was picked up a small number of times. V and J are TRBV7-9 and TRBJ2-2, with TRBD2 as a possible D gene (5 bases). CDR1 is SEHNR and CDR2 is FQNEAQ in the germline V gene (reference sequence). Trimming left V 5 bases short and J 6 bases short, with 16 bases between. This CDR3 has 15 residues. CDR3 region: CASSAWGEVAGELFF. The CDR3 coding sequence is TGTGCCAGCAGCGCTTGGGGAGAGGTAGCCGGGGAGCTGTTTTTT. The full variable domain, in which reference TRBV7-9 and TRBJ2-2 provide the parts outside the CDR3, is DTGVSQNPRHKITKRGQNVTFRCDPISEHNRLYWYRQTLGQGPEFLTYFQNEAQLEKSRLLSDRFSAERPKGSFSTLEIQRTEQGDSAMYLCASSAWGEVAGELFFGEGSRLTVL.